This T cell receptor (beta chain) was documented in a study of cytomegalovirus exposure and HLA in healthy donors (dated by TCRdb to about 2017). About the study as a whole: An earlier analysis of around 600 of the donors reported 276 Gb of sequence data and roughly 100 million unique TCR beta sequences from about 180 million T cells. An earlier analysis of about 600 of the donors used high-throughput TCR beta sequencing to judge whether each TCR beta V gene segment behaved as functional or pseudogenic. HLA typing included class I and class II loci at four-digit resolution. Donor age, sex, ethnicity and CMV serostatus were compiled together with the repertoire data. Across 300 to 400 genotyped donors of the cohort, an average of about 200,000 unique TCR beta nucleotide sequences per donor were sequenced, and 15% to 20% of those sequences were non-productive. Four or five DR-DQ haplotypes were treated as single units for association and clustering because of strong linkage in the cohort. In the later analysis, no new phenotypic data were used to find candidate immune exposures; instead, reliance was placed on TCR beta sequences and their occurrence across donors. A later analysis re-analyzed previously published TCR beta repertoires from 666 donors and added high-resolution HLA genotyping to study TCR occurrence patterns. To predict cytomegalovirus infection status, the study combined high-throughput TCR immunosequencing, statistical association of individual TCRs with disease status, and machine learning. A later genetic analysis took genome-wide SNP genotypes for about three fifths of the 666 donors and used that subset as a discovery cohort. All discovery cohort repertoires had been generated on a single sequencing platform. In addition to the first cohort of 666 subjects, a separate validation cohort of under 150 different subjects was used. The aim of the study was to test whether cataloging public T cell receptors could identify signatures of past pathogen exposure. Typing coverage varied by locus: roughly 620-640 donors for A, B, C, DRB1 and DQB1; more than 500 for DQA1; about 570 for DPA1; around 450 for DPB1. The study profiled the T cell repertoires of about 640 subjects by immunosequencing and related them to cytomegalovirus serostatus. Of the 300 to 450 genotyped donors, over 80% were placed in the genetic ancestry cluster associated with self-reported Caucasian donors. An early release covering around 630 HLA-typed donors comprised about 310 gigabases of sequencing data and 85 million or so unique TCR sequences. Results the study describes overall, beyond this receptor: In a later analysis, most CMV-associated TCR beta chains were found to appear HLA-restricted, with HLA associations seemingly driven largely by CMV exposure. Roughly uniform sequencing depth across donors was assumed in presence/absence analyses, although this assumption may not hold. A later genetic analysis associated a missense DCLRE1C variant with V-gene and J-gene trimming of TCR beta chains, and an independent cohort replicated the association. A few of the identified cytomegalovirus-associated TCR beta chains were confirmed in vitro to be specific for cytomegalovirus antigens. This cohort had only TCR beta chains sequenced, and the lack of alpha or paired-chain data limited which features could be detected. Compared with equally common non-associated chains, HLA-associated TCR beta chains in a later analysis were more clonally expanded and had lower generation probabilities. A cluster of highly shared sequence variants was judged likely to be a technical artifact of the sequencing pipeline. In an earlier analysis of about 540 of the donors, most TCR beta V segments were observed in productive rearrangements about 87% or about 30% of the time, broadly matching IMGT annotations. A further reported finding was that TCR beta sequences accurately predicted the HLA-A and HLA-B alleles for most subjects in the first cohort. Linkage disequilibrium might explain the correlated functional status among segregating V segments, but an unknown experimental factor could not be excluded. The study gave a list of under 200 TCR beta chains associated with cytomegalovirus. When HLA alleles, especially DR and DQ, strongly co-occurred, attributing TCR associations to individual alleles was difficult. According to the authors, the approach could potentially be generalized to other disease states and immunological phenotypes. Most TCR sequences were observed very rarely across donors, whereas some public TCRs were present in many individuals. Specific HLA alleles were associated with 16,951 TCR beta sequences at a false discovery rate of 0.05 in a later analysis. Some 15 rarely observed V segments, including chromosome 9 orphons, were excluded from the earlier analysis of 550 to 700 of the donors because counts were too low. The 87-base-pair reads could not distinguish some IMGT-functional V segments, including TRBV6-2 and TRBV6-3, so those segments were excluded. According to a later genetic analysis, donors in an Asian-associated ancestry cluster had fewer N-insertions in productive TCRs than the approximately 700-donor mean. HLA typing was unavailable for some donors at each locus, so association tests used only the typed subset. In a later analysis, TCR association rates were found to vary across HLA loci, with the most associated TCRs seen for DRB1 alleles and the fewest for HLA-C alleles. CMV serostatus was the only immune exposure information available for the cohort. In a later analysis, several top co-occurrence clusters were reported to appear linked to parvovirus B19, influenza, CMV and Epstein-Barr virus. The classifier was reported to diagnose cytomegalovirus status with high specificity and sensitivity in both the original and validation cohorts.

The cohort was made up of several hundred healthy bone marrow donors. At the time of sampling, every cohort member was nominally healthy, though immune exposures that went unrecorded were likely present. The donor tested CMV seropositive and was one of the 289 seropositive cohort members. Each donor provided a peripheral blood sample, and peripheral blood mononuclear cells were used for TCR beta sequencing. Genomic DNA extraction from the blood cell samples was performed with the Qiagen DNeasy Blood Extraction Kit. The library was prepared using the immunoSEQ multiplex PCR assay. For the multiplex PCR, a mixture combining 60 forward primers for TCR Vbeta segments and 13 reverse primers for TCR Jbeta segments was used. The CDR3 region of rearranged TCR beta genes was amplified from genomic DNA with a multiplex PCR assay. The Illumina HiSeq System was used to sequence the amplified TCR beta libraries as 87-base-pair reads. Per the source publication's procedure: In a later analysis, some 80 million unique TCR beta chains were counted across the 690 or so repertoires, and roughly 9.9 million of these chains were shared by at least two donors. Raw reads were error-corrected and collapsed into unique sequences by a nearest-neighbor algorithm in which closely related sequences were merged to remove PCR and sequencing errors. Alignment of CDR3 sequences to IMGT reference sequences was used to assign V, D and J gene segments. Each retained sequence needed at least a six-nucleotide match to both a V gene segment and a J gene segment. Rearrangements were classified as productive when the CDR3 lacked stop codons and remained in frame with V and J, and all other rearrangements were classified as non-productive. Following IMGT convention, CDR3 was defined as the stretch from the second conserved V-encoded cysteine to the conserved J-encoded phenylalanine. Sequences without an unambiguous match to a single V gene segment were excluded from the earlier analysis of approximately 600 of the donors. An earlier analysis of a few hundred of the donors classified V segments as functional when productive rearrangements were above 56.7% and as segregating when the standard deviation between donors was above 5%. A statistical classification framework was built for diagnosing cytomegalovirus status from the catalog of TCR beta chain sequences. V and J gene assignment, in a later analysis, came from comparing TCR nucleotide sequences with IMGT/GENE-DB human TR gene sequences. A later analysis assigned CDR3 sequences and most-parsimonious VDJ recombination scenarios with the TCRdist pipeline. A later analysis defined each TCR beta chain by its CDR3 amino acid sequence plus V-gene family, and excluded reads lacking a unique V-gene family. A later analysis removed several hundred highly shared, low-generation-probability nucleotide sequences to deal with suspected cross-contamination and a sequencing artifact. In a later analysis, a clonal expansion index was calculated for each public chain from normalized within-repertoire ranks of inferred template counts. A later analysis computed generation probabilities with a VDJ recombination model fitted to out-of-frame rearrangements, and checked the results against IGoR. In a later analysis, hypergeometric tests were used to score TCR-TCR, TCR-HLA and TCR-CMV co-occurrence, with a repertoire-size bias correction applied to TCR pairs. To estimate false discovery rates, a later analysis permuted the HLA or CMV assignments 20 times. In a later analysis, co-occurring TCRs were grouped with DBSCAN, and TCRdist sequence similarity was added when clustering was performed within HLA-allele-positive subsets. For co-occurrence clustering, repertoires with fewer than 30,000 or more than 120,000 public chains were excluded, along with a handful of repertoires with anomalous nucleotide sharing. TCRdb obtained this table from immuneACCESS and retained in-frame rearrangements with V and J assigned. These tables miss some clones; where compared with another copy, unresolved V genes account for less than half of the shortfall, and the remainder is unexplained. V, J and clone size are those of that table, while D and trimming were read from the DNA. Counted in this sample were 150,000 or so clones; around 80% of them appeared once. The top ten clonotypes cover roughly 6.3% of the sample.

In the case of this clone: Its antigen specificity is not known. No much larger clone is present one base from it, and per-base qualities are unavailable.

Via the germline V gene, CDR1 is SGHVS and CDR2 FNYEAQ. V loses 6 bases at its end and J loses 2 bases; junction bases beyond the gene matches: 6. From the cysteine through the phenylalanine, the CDR3 covers 16 amino acids. The only DNA kept is the CDR3, 48 bases in frame from the first base. The origin of this receptor is a male donor in good health and CMV-seropositive. The source material was PBMCs. The chain uses TRBV7-6 and TRBJ2-6, with TRBD1 matching 8 junction bases. In nucleotide form, the sequence is TGTGCCAGCAGTGGACAGGGATACCCTGGGGCCAACGTCCTGACTTTC. This encodes CASSGQGYPGANVLTF.